The rows below give T cell receptor beta chains drawn from one sample of a study of blood T cell repertoires in COVID-19. Some clones are missing from TCRdb's copy, which holds only in-frame ones; the method was immunoSEQ multiplex PCR. The sample lists about 230,000 clones, 65% to 90% seen once, with 1.4% in the top ten. Sequencing was done on a sample of peripheral blood. Receptor source: a woman aged 35 to 49 who had recovered from COVID-19. Each CDR3 is given with its conserved first and last residue. D genes are given only for firm matches. Size values are once, few and many counts, or a class for expanded clones, and some rows have none.

j_gene: TRBJ1-2
v_gene: TRBV2
abundance: -
d_gene: -
CDR3aa: CASSETSPGYTF
CDR3nt: TGTGCCAGCAGTGAAACATCGCCTGGCTACACCTTC

j_gene: TRBJ2-1
v_gene: TRBV5-6
abundance: -
d_gene: -
CDR3aa: CASSDGIGGLRFF
CDR3nt: TGTGCCAGCAGCGATGGCATTGGGGGCTTAAGGTTCTTC

j_gene: TRBJ2-7
v_gene: TRBV6-6
abundance: -
d_gene: -
CDR3aa: CASSPRGYEQYF
CDR3nt: TGTGCCAGCAGCCCTAGGGGATACGAGCAGTACTTC

j_gene: TRBJ2-1
v_gene: TRBV7-2
abundance: -
d_gene: TRBD2
CDR3aa: CASSERLAGGQDEQFF
CDR3nt: TGTGCCAGCAGCGAGAGACTAGCGGGGGGGCAAGATGAGCAGTTCTTC

j_gene: TRBJ2-3
v_gene: TRBV2
abundance: -
d_gene: TRBD1
CDR3aa: CASRLRDRGRDTQYF
CDR3nt: TGTGCCAGCAGACTAAGGGACAGGGGGAGGGATACGCAGTATTTT

j_gene: TRBJ1-6
v_gene: TRBV19
abundance: -
d_gene: TRBD1
CDR3aa: CASSTLNRGLRSSYNSPLHF
CDR3nt: TGTGCCAGTAGTACTCTCAACAGGGGGCTCAGGAGCTCCTATAATTCACCCCTCCACTTT

j_gene: TRBJ2-5
v_gene: TRBV24-1
abundance: -
d_gene: TRBD2
CDR3aa: CATSPRLAGIETQYF
CDR3nt: TGTGCCACCAGTCCCCGACTAGCGGGGATAGAGACCCAGTACTTC

j_gene: TRBJ2-7
v_gene: TRBV2
abundance: -
d_gene: TRBD1
CDR3aa: CASSDSPGGPGEQYF
CDR3nt: TGTGCCAGCAGTGACTCCCCAGGGGGCCCAGGGGAGCAGTACTTC

j_gene: TRBJ2-5
v_gene: TRBV11-2
abundance: -
d_gene: -
CDR3aa: CASSLTRGWETQYF
CDR3nt: TGTGCCAGCAGCCTCACCCGGGGGTGGGAGACCCAGTACTTC

j_gene: TRBJ2-1
v_gene: TRBV5-4
abundance: -
d_gene: -
CDR3aa: CASSFRQNNEQFF
CDR3nt: TGTGCCAGCAGCTTTCGACAGAACAATGAGCAGTTCTTC

j_gene: TRBJ1-5
v_gene: TRBV18
abundance: many
d_gene: -
CDR3aa: CASSPLAGLNQPQHF
CDR3nt: TGTGCCAGCTCACCTTTGGCAGGTCTCAATCAGCCCCAGCATTTT

j_gene: TRBJ1-2
v_gene: TRBV28
abundance: once
d_gene: -
CDR3aa: CASSLHPQGNPGGYTF
CDR3nt: TGTGCCAGCAGTCTCCACCCCCAGGGAAATCCAGGTGGCTACACCTTC

j_gene: TRBJ2-3
v_gene: TRBV3-1/TRBV3-2
abundance: -
d_gene: TRBD2
CDR3aa: CASSTPGGGGPDTQYF
CDR3nt: TGTGCCAGCAGCACACCCGGGGGCGGGGGGCCAGATACGCAGTATTTT

j_gene: TRBJ2-5
v_gene: TRBV30
abundance: -
d_gene: -
CDR3aa: CAWSVAHSPGVEETQYF
CDR3nt: TGTGCCTGGAGTGTAGCCCACAGCCCGGGGGTTGAAGAGACCCAGTACTTC

j_gene: TRBJ2-5
v_gene: TRBV5-1
abundance: -
d_gene: TRBD2
CDR3aa: CASSFNQRGYLETQYF
CDR3nt: TGCGCCAGCAGCTTTAATCAGCGGGGGTATCTAGAGACCCAGTACTTC

j_gene: TRBJ2-2
v_gene: TRBV27
abundance: -
d_gene: TRBD1
CDR3aa: CASSPEGQTNTGELFF
CDR3nt: TGTGCCAGCAGTCCCGAGGGACAGACGAACACCGGGGAGCTGTTTTTT

j_gene: TRBJ1-5
v_gene: TRBV19
abundance: -
d_gene: TRBD1
CDR3aa: CASSIKTGNQPQHF
CDR3nt: TGTGCCAGTAGTATAAAGACAGGGAATCAGCCCCAGCATTTT

j_gene: TRBJ2-1
v_gene: TRBV9
abundance: -
d_gene: TRBD2
CDR3aa: CASSVDLAGSYNEQFF
CDR3nt: TGTGCCAGCAGCGTAGATTTAGCGGGCTCCTACAATGAGCAGTTCTTC

j_gene: TRBJ1-5
v_gene: TRBV27
abundance: -
d_gene: TRBD1
CDR3aa: CASSLFSPDRGMGKSNQPQHF
CDR3nt: TGTGCCAGCAGTTTATTTTCCCCGGACAGGGGGATGGGAAAGAGCAATCAGCCCCAGCATTTT

j_gene: TRBJ2-4
v_gene: TRBV7-9
abundance: few
d_gene: -
CDR3aa: CASSLVLPAGKNIQYF
CDR3nt: TGTGCCAGCAGCTTAGTATTACCAGCGGGTAAAAACATTCAGTACTTC

j_gene: TRBJ1-6
v_gene: TRBV6-2/TRBV6-3
abundance: -
d_gene: -
CDR3aa: CASSYSKGGESSPLHF
CDR3nt: TGTGCCAGCAGTTACTCGAAAGGGGGAGAATCTTCACCCCTCCACTTT

j_gene: TRBJ2-7
v_gene: TRBV4-2
abundance: -
d_gene: -
CDR3aa: CASSQATGEQYF
CDR3nt: TGTGCCAGCAGCCAAGCCACAGGCGAGCAGTACTTC

j_gene: TRBJ2-3
v_gene: TRBV7-2
abundance: -
d_gene: TRBD2
CDR3aa: CASSFRAGGDTQYF
CDR3nt: TGTGCCAGCAGCTTTCGAGCGGGGGGGGATACGCAGTATTTT

j_gene: TRBJ1-4
v_gene: TRBV6-2/TRBV6-3
abundance: -
d_gene: TRBD1
CDR3aa: CASSDTGTEDEKLFF
CDR3nt: TGTGCCAGCAGTGACACCGGGACAGAAGACGAAAAACTGTTTTTT

j_gene: TRBJ2-3
v_gene: TRBV5-5
abundance: -
d_gene: -
CDR3aa: CASSFERSTDTQYF
CDR3nt: TGTGCCAGCAGCTTCGAGCGGAGCACAGATACGCAGTATTTT

j_gene: TRBJ1-3
v_gene: TRBV3-1/TRBV3-2
abundance: -
d_gene: -
CDR3aa: CASSQQGSGNTIYF
CDR3nt: TGTGCCAGCAGCCAACAGGGGTCTGGAAACACCATATATTTT

j_gene: TRBJ2-5
v_gene: TRBV7-3
abundance: -
d_gene: TRBD2
CDR3aa: CASKLAGGSQETQYF
CDR3nt: TGTGCCAGCAAACTAGCGGGGGGCAGCCAAGAGACCCAGTACTTC

j_gene: TRBJ2-4
v_gene: TRBV10-3
abundance: -
d_gene: -
CDR3aa: CAISELGGHLAKNIQYF
CDR3nt: TGTGCCATCAGTGAGTTGGGGGGTCATCTAGCCAAAAACATTCAGTACTTC

j_gene: TRBJ1-1
v_gene: TRBV5-1
abundance: -
d_gene: TRBD1
CDR3aa: CASSFGQGSEAFF
CDR3nt: TGCGCCAGCAGCTTCGGACAGGGCTCTGAAGCTTTCTTT

j_gene: TRBJ1-1
v_gene: TRBV13
abundance: -
d_gene: -
CDR3aa: CASSFGQINGDTEAFF
CDR3nt: TGTGCCAGCAGCTTCGGACAGATAAACGGGGACACTGAAGCTTTCTTT

j_gene: TRBJ2-7
v_gene: TRBV27
abundance: once
d_gene: -
CDR3aa: CASSNRDTNYEQYF
CDR3nt: TGTGCCAGCAGTAATCGGGACACCAACTACGAGCAGTACTTC

j_gene: TRBJ2-5
v_gene: TRBV7-9
abundance: few
d_gene: TRBD1
CDR3aa: CASSLRQGNQETQYF
CDR3nt: TGTGCCAGCAGCCTTCGACAGGGCAACCAAGAGACCCAGTACTTC

j_gene: TRBJ1-2
v_gene: TRBV2
abundance: -
d_gene: -
CDR3aa: CASSEEAADYGYTF
CDR3nt: TGTGCCAGCAGTGAAGAGGCGGCGGACTATGGCTACACCTTC

j_gene: TRBJ1-4
v_gene: TRBV19
abundance: -
d_gene: TRBD1
CDR3aa: CASRNAGTANEKLFF
CDR3nt: TGTGCCAGCAGAAACGCCGGGACAGCTAATGAAAAACTGTTTTTT

j_gene: TRBJ2-5
v_gene: TRBV19
abundance: -
d_gene: TRBD2
CDR3aa: CASSIGRGIVQETQYF
CDR3nt: TGTGCCAGTAGTATAGGGCGGGGGATCGTCCAAGAGACCCAGTACTTC